The clone carrying this TCR beta chain was detected only once. The data stem from a study of Tregs in tolerant kidney transplant recipients. Mixed chimerism was transient after nonmyeloablative marrow transplants from related graft donors. V was clipped by 2 bases and J by 4 bases, with 12 bases between them. This CDR3 contains 15 residues. The germline V gene encodes CDR1 SGHVS and CDR2 FQNEAQ. Only in-frame clones appear in the TCRdb table, and some are missing; sequencing was by immunoSEQ multiplex PCR. In the table there are approximately 81,000 clones, roughly 90% of which are singletons. The sequencing here drew on CD4+ T cells from blood (PBMCs), taken 24 months after the transplant. The TCR comes from a human patient who received a combined kidney and bone marrow transplant. Some T cells may arise from the graft donor. V and J are TRBV7-8 and TRBJ1-5; TRBD1 might be the D (6 bases). In DNA, the CDR3 is TGTGCCAGCAGCTTACTGGACAGAAAAAATCAGCCCCAGCATTTT. Its translation: CASSLLDRKNQPQHF.